Below are 9 T cell receptor beta chains sequenced from a single sample in a study of cytomegalovirus exposure and HLA in healthy donors. The PCR made use of 60 Vbeta and 13 Jbeta primers. TCRdb's copy holds only in-frame clones and misses some; the assay was immunoSEQ multiplex PCR. There are roughly 140,000 clones in the sample; about four fifths occur only once, and around 2% lies in the top ten. Source material: PBMCs. The receptors were sampled from a man aged 25 to 40 in good health and CMV-seronegative.

V is TRBV27 and J is TRBJ1-4, with 9 bases lining up with TRBD1. The trim removed 3 bases at V and 4 bases at J, leaving 3 bases unmatched. Per germline, CDR1 MNHEY and CDR2 SMNVEV (reference sequence). This CDR3 contains 15 residues. CDR3 residues: CASSFKDRGNEKLFF. CDR3 DNA: TGTGCCAGCAGTTTTAAGGACAGGGGTAATGAAAAACTGTTTTTT.

The chain links TRBV19 to TRBJ2-7; TRBD1 is a possible D gene (7 bases). Between the trimmed V and J ends, which lost 3 bases and 3 bases, there was a span of 18 bases. CDR3 length equals 16 residues. CDR1 and CDR2 (germline): LNHDA, SQIVND (reference sequence). The CDR3 sequence: CASSIWGGDSGYEQYF. CDR3 in DNA: TGTGCCAGTAGTATCTGGGGCGGGGACAGTGGCTACGAGCAGTACTTC.

This chain joins TRBV19 and TRBJ2-3; possible D gene TRBD1, 6 bases. V was shortened by 4 bases and J by 9 bases, with 20 bases between the two germline ends. Per germline, CDR1 LNHDA and CDR2 SQIVND (reference sequence). This CDR3 is built from 15 residues. CDR3 in DNA: TGTGCCAGTAGTACCCGCAGGGGACCTGAGGCCACGCAGTATTTT. This codes for CASSTRRGPEATQYF.

The V call is TRBV2, the J call TRBJ1-4; maybe TRBD1 (6 bases). CDR3 size: 20 residues. Germline V gives CDR1 SNHLY, CDR2 FYNNEI. The V end was cut by 5 bases, the J end by 0 bases, with 25 bases between. Here the CDR3 reads CASSITRPQGFLATNEKLFF. As DNA, the CDR3 is TGTGCCAGCAGTATAACCCGTCCCCAGGGGTTCCTGGCAACTAATGAAAAACTGTTTTTT.

The gene calls are TRBV18 and TRBJ2-7; TRBD2 aligns across 7 bases. Per germline, CDR1 KGHSH and CDR2 LQKENI. Trimming took 3 bases from V and 2 from J; bases not matched to a gene: 7. The CDR3 covers 15 residues. The CDR3 DNA reads as TGTGCCAGCTCACCCGGGGTAGGGACTACCTACGAGCAGTACTTC. Protein sequence: CASSPGVGTTYEQYF.

The chain joins TRBV5-6 to TRBJ2-5; perhaps TRBD2 as D (5 bases). The CDR3 sequence is 13 residues long. CDR1 and CDR2 (germline): SGHDT, YYEEEE. The V and J ends lost 0 bases and 7 bases respectively, with 10 bases between them. The chain's CDR3 is CASSLAPAGTQYF. In DNA form, the CDR3 reads TGTGCCAGCAGCTTGGCCCCGGCGGGGACCCAGTACTTC.

The rearrangement joins TRBV19 to TRBJ2-7; 8 bases align to TRBD1. This CDR3 is built from 14 residues. Trimming at V came to 7 bases and at J to 2 bases, leaving 7 bases not matched to a gene. Germline-derived CDR1 and CDR2 are LNHDA and SQIVND (reference sequence). The DNA of the CDR3 is TGTGCCAGTAATTTCGGGACAGGTCCCTACGAGCAGTACTTC. Amino acid sequence: CASNFGTGPYEQYF. Combining the CDR3 with reference TRBV19 and TRBJ2-7 gives the whole variable domain DGGITQSPKYLFRKEGQNVTLSCEQNLNHDAMYWYRQDPGQGLRLIYYSQIVNDFQKGDIAEGYSVSREKKESFPLTVTSAQKNPTAFYLCASNFGTGPYEQYFGPGTRLTVT.

This clone has a handful of counts. The chain joins TRBV6-6 to TRBJ1-1, with TRBD1 identical over 7 bases. The germline CDR1 and CDR2 sequences are MNHNY and SVGAGI (reference sequence). This CDR3 region has 16 residues. Trimming removed 8 bases from V and 6 bases from J; junction bases left unmatched: 18. The CDR3 DNA sequence: TGTGCCAGCCCCCCCCCACAGGGGTTGTGGAATCCTGAAGCTTTCTTT. As protein: CASPPPQGLWNPEAFF.

The chain carries TRBV2 and TRBJ1-2; a possible D gene is TRBD1 (5 bases). This CDR3 has 12 residues. V lost 1 base and J 8 bases, leaving 8 bases between the germline ends. Germline V gene lookup returns CDR1 SNHLY and CDR2 FYNNEI. The CDR3 sequence: CASSEVRGGYTF. In DNA form, the CDR3 reads TGTGCCAGCAGTGAAGTTAGGGGAGGCTACACCTTC.